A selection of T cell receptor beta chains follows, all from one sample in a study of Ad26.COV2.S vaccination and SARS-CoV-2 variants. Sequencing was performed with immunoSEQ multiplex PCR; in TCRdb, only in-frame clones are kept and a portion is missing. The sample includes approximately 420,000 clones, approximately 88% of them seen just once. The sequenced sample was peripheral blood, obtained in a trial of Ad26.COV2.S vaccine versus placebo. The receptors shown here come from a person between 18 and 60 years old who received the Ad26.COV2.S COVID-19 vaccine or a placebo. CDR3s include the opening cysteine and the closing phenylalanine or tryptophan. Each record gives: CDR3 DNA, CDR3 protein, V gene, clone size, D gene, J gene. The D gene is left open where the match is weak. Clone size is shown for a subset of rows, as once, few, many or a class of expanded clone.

CDR3nt: TGTGCCAGCTTGGGTTTCGTAATCTATGGCTACACCTTC
CDR3aa: CASLGFVIYGYTF
v_gene: TRBV6-6
abundance: NA
d_gene: NA
j_gene: TRBJ1-2

CDR3nt: TGTGCCAGCAGCTTGGCCGGGGGGCGCGGGGGGAGCGAGCAGTACTTC
CDR3aa: CASSLAGGRGGSEQYF
v_gene: TRBV5-6
abundance: NA
d_gene: TRBD2
j_gene: TRBJ2-7

CDR3nt: TGTGCCAGCAGCCCGGTTGACGGCGGCGGGCCCCAGCATTTT
CDR3aa: CASSPVDGGGPQHF
v_gene: TRBV7-9
abundance: NA
d_gene: NA
j_gene: TRBJ1-5

CDR3nt: TGTGCCAGCAGCGGCGAGGCTAGCCCGAGGGAGACCCAGTACTTC
CDR3aa: CASSGEASPRETQYF
v_gene: TRBV9
abundance: NA
d_gene: NA
j_gene: TRBJ2-5

CDR3nt: TGTGCCAGCAGCTTAGAGGGGCAAGAGACCCAGTACTTC
CDR3aa: CASSLEGQETQYF
v_gene: TRBV7-3
abundance: NA
d_gene: NA
j_gene: TRBJ2-5

CDR3nt: TGTGCCACCAGCAGAGTCTCGTGGGAGCAGTTCTTC
CDR3aa: CATSRVSWEQFF
v_gene: TRBV15
abundance: NA
d_gene: NA
j_gene: TRBJ2-1

CDR3nt: TGTGCCAGCAGCGCCTGGACAGGGACAAACACCGGGGAGCTGTTTTTT
CDR3aa: CASSAWTGTNTGELFF
v_gene: TRBV5-4
abundance: NA
d_gene: TRBD1
j_gene: TRBJ2-2

CDR3nt: TGCGCCAGCAGCCAAGAAAGCCTCGGGGGGCGGGATACGCAGTATTTT
CDR3aa: CASSQESLGGRDTQYF
v_gene: TRBV4-3
abundance: NA
d_gene: NA
j_gene: TRBJ2-3

CDR3nt: TGTGCCAGCAGCCCGCAAGGACTAGCGCTCTCCTACGAGCAGTACTTC
CDR3aa: CASSPQGLALSYEQYF
v_gene: TRBV7-9
abundance: NA
d_gene: TRBD2
j_gene: TRBJ2-7

CDR3nt: TGTGCCAGCAGCTTGGCCCCCTCCGGTGGCTACACCTTC
CDR3aa: CASSLAPSGGYTF
v_gene: TRBV5-4
abundance: NA
d_gene: NA
j_gene: TRBJ1-2

CDR3nt: TGTGCCAGCAGTTTTCGGGGAGGGGGGGGCTATAATTCACCCCTCCACTTT
CDR3aa: CASSFRGGGGYNSPLHF
v_gene: TRBV28
abundance: few
d_gene: NA
j_gene: TRBJ1-6

CDR3nt: TGTGCCAGCAGCATGACAGGGGGTATTGCTGAAGCTTTCTTT
CDR3aa: CASSMTGGIAEAFF
v_gene: TRBV28
abundance: NA
d_gene: TRBD1
j_gene: TRBJ1-1

CDR3nt: TGCGCCAGCAGCTCTATCGGGGGGGCGAACAGCGGGGAGCTGTTTTTT
CDR3aa: CASSSIGGANSGELFF
v_gene: TRBV5-1
abundance: NA
d_gene: TRBD2
j_gene: TRBJ2-2

CDR3nt: TGCGCCAGCAGCCAAGATCAGGACGGATCCTACGAGCAGTACTTC
CDR3aa: CASSQDQDGSYEQYF
v_gene: TRBV4-3
abundance: NA
d_gene: NA
j_gene: TRBJ2-7

CDR3nt: TGCGCCAGTATCGGGGGGAACACTGAAGCTTTCTTT
CDR3aa: CASIGGNTEAFF
v_gene: TRBV5-1
abundance: NA
d_gene: NA
j_gene: TRBJ1-1

CDR3nt: TGCGCCAGCAGCCGGGACACGAACACCGGGGAGCTGTTTTTT
CDR3aa: CASSRDTNTGELFF
v_gene: TRBV5-1
abundance: NA
d_gene: NA
j_gene: TRBJ2-2

CDR3nt: TGTGCCAGCAGCCCACGGTGGGGACGGGATTCACCCCTCCACTTT
CDR3aa: CASSPRWGRDSPLHF
v_gene: TRBV5-8
abundance: once
d_gene: NA
j_gene: TRBJ1-6

CDR3nt: TGTGCCAGCAGCGTAGTGGGACTAGCGGGTGATGAGCAGTTCTTC
CDR3aa: CASSVVGLAGDEQFF
v_gene: TRBV9
abundance: NA
d_gene: TRBD2
j_gene: TRBJ2-1

CDR3nt: TGTGCCAGCAGCCGAGGGCCTCCAAGTGAGCAGTTCTTC
CDR3aa: CASSRGPPSEQFF
v_gene: TRBV11-3
abundance: NA
d_gene: NA
j_gene: TRBJ2-1

CDR3nt: TGTGCCAGCGTTAGCGGAAGCTCCTACGAGCAGTACTTC
CDR3aa: CASVSGSSYEQYF
v_gene: TRBV7-9
abundance: NA
d_gene: NA
j_gene: TRBJ2-7

CDR3nt: TGTGCCAGCAGTTTGGGCTCCCAAGAGACCCAGTACTTC
CDR3aa: CASSLGSQETQYF
v_gene: TRBV12-3/TRBV12-4
abundance: NA
d_gene: NA
j_gene: TRBJ2-5